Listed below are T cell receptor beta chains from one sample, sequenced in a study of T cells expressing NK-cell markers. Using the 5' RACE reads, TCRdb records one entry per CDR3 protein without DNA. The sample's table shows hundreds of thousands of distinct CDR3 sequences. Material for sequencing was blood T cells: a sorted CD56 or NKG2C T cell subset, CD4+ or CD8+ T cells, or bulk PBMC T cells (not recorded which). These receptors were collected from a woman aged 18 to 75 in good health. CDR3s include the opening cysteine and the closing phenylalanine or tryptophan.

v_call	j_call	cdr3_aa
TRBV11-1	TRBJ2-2	CASSLTFERGALTGELFF
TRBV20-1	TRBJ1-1	CSAQRSRGRTEAFF
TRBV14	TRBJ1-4	CASSQIQGASNEKLFF
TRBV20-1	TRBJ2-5	CSASLGSVETQYF
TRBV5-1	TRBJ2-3	CASSTDRADTQYF
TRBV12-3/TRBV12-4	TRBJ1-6	CASRRTGTNSPLHF
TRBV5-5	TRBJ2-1	CASSRGDRVGEQFF
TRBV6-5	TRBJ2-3	CASSFQAQQSTDTQYF
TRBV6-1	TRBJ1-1	CASSRGDIENTEAFF
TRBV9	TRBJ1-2	CASSVEPLLDGYTF
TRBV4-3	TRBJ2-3	CASSQELTTSGVDTQYF
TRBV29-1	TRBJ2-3	CSVASGRTDTQYF
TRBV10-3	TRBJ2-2	CAISPPNTGELFF
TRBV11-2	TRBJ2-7	CASSSGLAAYEQYF
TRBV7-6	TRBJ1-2	CASSPVGDEEYGYTF
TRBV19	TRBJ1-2	CASRLPAGYGYTF
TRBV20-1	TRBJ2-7	CSAITSRMLYEQYF
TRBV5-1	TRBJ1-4	CASSSADSRNEKLFF
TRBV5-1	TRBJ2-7	CASSYDPSEGYEQYF
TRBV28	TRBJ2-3	CASRAGGVTDTQYF
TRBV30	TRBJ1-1	CAWTRGRGSTEAFF
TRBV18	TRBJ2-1	CASSPGAGPYNEQFF
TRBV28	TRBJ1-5	CASSWDRNQPQHF
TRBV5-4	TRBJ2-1	CASSLMGEAFF
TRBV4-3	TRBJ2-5	CASSQLMTGGTQYF
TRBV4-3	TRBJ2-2	CASSQYPGGTNTGELFF
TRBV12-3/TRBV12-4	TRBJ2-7	CASSSPGLITYEQYF
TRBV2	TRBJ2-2	CASSEAQGYTGELFF
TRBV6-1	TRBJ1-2	CASSEGDGYGYTF
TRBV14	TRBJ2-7	CASSQDRGVTEQYF
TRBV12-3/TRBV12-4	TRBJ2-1	CASSLGQGAFF
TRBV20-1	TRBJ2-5	CSARDPLAVQETQYF
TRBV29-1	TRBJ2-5	CSVVQGGETQYF
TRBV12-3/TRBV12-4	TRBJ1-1	CASSSIEGARGAFF
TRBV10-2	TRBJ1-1	CASSDPGTLMNTEAFF
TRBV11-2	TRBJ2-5	CASSLDSRGTSGPQETQYF
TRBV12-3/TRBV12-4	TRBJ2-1	CASNRLVGDDEQFF
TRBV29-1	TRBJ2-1	CSAPTGGSYNEQFF
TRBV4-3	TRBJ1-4	CASSQPTGGFEEKLFF
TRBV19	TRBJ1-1	CASSSSPGPLNTEAFF
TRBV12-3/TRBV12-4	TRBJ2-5	CASSPLGGGVSETQYF
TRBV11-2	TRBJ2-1	CASSSGGVRVTEQFF
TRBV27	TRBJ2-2	CASSAGLGNTGELFF
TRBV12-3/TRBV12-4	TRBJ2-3	CASSQTSGTGDTQYF
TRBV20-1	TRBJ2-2	CSARFRAGELFF
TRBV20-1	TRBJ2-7	CSARLGQGPLEQYF
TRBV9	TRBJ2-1	CASSVSAASYNEQFF
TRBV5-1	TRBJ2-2	CASRLAGVLVGELFF
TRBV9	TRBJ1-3	CASSVGGQLTSGNTIYF
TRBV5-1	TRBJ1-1	CASSPGGSGDTEAFF
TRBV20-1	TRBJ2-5	CSAMRGLVGDQETQYF